Shown below are 2 T cell receptor beta chains from a single sample sequenced in a study of cytomegalovirus exposure and HLA in healthy donors. The PCR employed 60 Vbeta primers together with 13 Jbeta primers. Sequencing used immunoSEQ multiplex PCR; TCRdb keeps in-frame clones, though not all of them. Recorded for this sample: about 60,000 clones. The sequencing input was PBMCs. The receptor set was obtained from a woman under 30 in good health and CMV-seronegative.

The chain has TRBV15 and TRBJ2-7; 7 bases line up with TRBD1. The germline V gene has CDR1 LNHNV and CDR2 YYDKDF (reference sequence). The V segment lost 2 bases and the J segment 2 bases; nucleotides outside the gene matches: 18. This CDR3 region has 19 residues. CDR3 protein: CATSRSWTGTPSVAYEQYF. In DNA, the CDR3 is TGTGCCACCAGCAGATCCTGGACAGGTACCCCCAGTGTGGCCTACGAGCAGTACTTC.

The CDR3 DNA reads TGTGCCAGCAGCTTTGGGATACAGGGAAACACTGAAGCTTTCTTT. Encoded protein: CASSFGIQGNTEAFF. This sequence joins TRBV5-4 and TRBJ1-1, with a tentative D call TRBD1 (6 bases). Germline values: CDR1 SGHNT, CDR2 YYREEE (reference sequence). The V gene lost 2 bases and the J gene lost 2 bases, with 13 bases spanning the gap. CDR3 length: 15 residues.